One sample yielded the 26 T cell receptor beta chains listed below, sequenced in a study of identical twins (TCRdb year 2016). The method was 5' RACE. The sequencer was an Illumina HiSeq 2000. Clones were called with MiXCR by TCRdb after fastp trimmed the public reads at Q25, and only in-frame beta chains were retained. CDR3 protein duplicates are merged, each entry listing the most common genes and DNA. In this sample the table shows about 900,000 distinct CDR3 sequences, about 12% of which occur a single time. 1.5% to 2% of the sample rests with the top ten. The same sample was also used in a study of yellow fever vaccine responses in identical twins.

The source material was PBMCs. These receptors all come from a young woman in good health.

This clonotype came up many times. The chain combines TRBV10-3 with TRBJ2-7; a possible D gene is TRBD1 (6 bases). V was trimmed by 7 bases and J by 1 base, leaving 11 bases between them. This CDR3 spans 13 amino acids. Per the germline V gene, CDR1 is ENHRY and CDR2 is SYGVKD. The CDR3 DNA follows: TGTGCCATCAACCCGACAGGTTCCTACGAGCAGTACTTC. This translates into CAINPTGSYEQYF.

This clonotype was detected only once. The chain links TRBV12-3 or TRBV12-4 to TRBJ1-2; D ambiguous. The CDR3 length is 17 residues. Between the trimmed V and J ends, which lost 5 bases and 3 bases, there was a span of 22 bases. The CDR3, as DNA: TGTGCCAGCAGTCTCAGGAGCACGACGCCATCTGACTATGGCTACACCTTC. Its protein is CASSLRSTTPSDYGYTF.

This chain connects TRBV11-3 to TRBJ2-3; D ambiguous. Germline V gene sequence: CDR1 SGHNT, CDR2 YENEEA. V was clipped by 5 bases and J by 5 bases, with 11 bases between them. The CDR3 runs 13 residues. CDR3: CASSLSSEDTQYF. The CDR3 coding sequence is TGTGCCAGCAGCCTCTCGTCCGAAGATACGCAGTATTTT.

This clonotype was counted between two and nine times. The chain is built from TRBV29-1 and TRBJ2-3; perhaps TRBD1 as D (6 bases). Trimming removed 4 bases at V and 5 bases at J, with 22 bases between. The CDR3 runs to 16 residues. Germline values: CDR1 SQVTM, CDR2 ANQGSEA. The CDR3 DNA sequence: TGCAGCGTTGCGTTTTGGGGGAGACAGGCGCTAGATACGCAGTATTTT. Translated: CSVAFWGRQALDTQYF.

The rearrangement joins TRBV11-2 to TRBJ2-1, with D possibly being TRBD1 (6 bases). Trimming pared 6 bases from V and 2 bases from J, leaving 17 bases between. Germline CDR1 and CDR2: SGHAT and FQNNGV. The CDR3 has 16 residues. The CDR3 DNA follows: TGTGCCAGCAGAAAACAGACAGGACAGACCTACAATGAGCAGTTCTTC. This encodes CASRKQTGQTYNEQFF.

The chain has TRBV20-1 and TRBJ2-1; 9 bases are a match to TRBD2. The V gene's germline CDR1 is DFQATT and CDR2 SNEGSKA (reference sequence). CDR3 length: 18 residues. The junction had 21 bases not matched to a gene; V was cut back by 5 bases and J by 7 bases. The CDR3 region has the DNA TGCAGTGCTCCTCATAGATTTTTACTAGCGGGCAGATCTAATGAGCAGTTCTTC. Translating gives CSAPHRFLLAGRSNEQFF.

This rearrangement joins TRBV28 to TRBJ2-1, with D perhaps matching TRBD1 (5 bases). The length of the CDR3 is 15 residues. Trimming cost V 7 bases and J 5 bases, with 18 bases left between them. Germline assignment: CDR1 MDHEN and CDR2 SYDVKM. CDR3: CASNPLGQAHNEQFF. In nucleotides, the CDR3 is TGTGCCAGCAACCCATTGGGGCAGGCCCACAATGAGCAGTTCTTC.

CDR3 loop: CSASTSGRSEQFF. DNA for the CDR3: TGCAGTGCTTCGACTAGCGGGAGAAGCGAGCAGTTCTTC. The chain recombines TRBV20-1 with TRBJ2-1; 12 nucleotides agree with TRBD2. CDR1 and CDR2 from the germline V gene are DFQATT and SNEGSKA (reference sequence). The length of the CDR3 is 13 residues. V lost 5 bases to trimming and J lost 10 bases; unmatched junction nucleotides: 6.

CDR3 coding DNA: TGCAGTGCTAGAGACGACTACCCCTACGAGCAGTACTTC. Encoded protein: CSARDDYPYEQYF. The chain joins TRBV20-1 to TRBJ2-7; TRBD2 might be the D (5 bases). The germline V gene encodes CDR1 DFQATT and CDR2 SNEGSKA (reference sequence). The CDR3 spans 13 residues. Trimming took off 0 bases at V and 2 bases at J, with 8 bases between the two ends.

Many counts were recorded for this clonotype. The chain is built from TRBV28 and TRBJ2-2, with D possibly being TRBD2 (6 bases). Germline V gene data show CDR1 as MDHEN and CDR2 as SYDVKM. The CDR3 runs to 15 residues. Deletions cut 3 bases from V and 5 bases from J, with 13 bases between. CDR3 region: CASSLGGTGTGELFF. CDR3 in DNA: TGTGCCAGCAGTTTGGGCGGGACCGGGACCGGGGAGCTGTTTTTT.

The chain combines TRBV2 with TRBJ1-4, with 7 bases that match TRBD1. The CDR3 loop spans 15 amino acids. Per germline, CDR1 SNHLY and CDR2 FYNNEI. V lost 5 bases, J lost 2 bases, and 5 bases stayed unmatched. Here the CDR3 reads CASSRQGRTNEKLFF. The CDR3 DNA reads as TGTGCCAGCAGTCGACAGGGTCGGACTAATGAAAAACTGTTTTTT.

This clonotype was recorded a few times. The chain uses TRBV12-5 and TRBJ2-2; unclear D gene. Germline CDR1 reads LGHNT; CDR2 reads FRNRAP. V lost 0 bases and J lost 3, with 11 bases in between. This CDR3 is 16 amino acids long. The CDR3 protein is CASGLVHLLDTGELFF. The CDR3 DNA is TGTGCTAGTGGTTTGGTACACCTGTTGGACACCGGGGAGCTGTTTTTT.

The chain recombines TRBV7-8 with TRBJ2-7; 11 bases are shared with TRBD2. CDR3 size: 18 residues. J lost 2 bases, V lost 5 bases, and 14 bases had no gene match. Germline lookup yields CDR1 SGHVS and CDR2 FQNEAQ. This CDR3 is CASSLLGSGRGGPYEQYF. The DNA of the CDR3 is TGTGCCAGCAGCCTCCTAGGTAGCGGGAGGGGGGGACCCTACGAGCAGTACTTC.

CDR3 coding DNA: TGTGCCAGCAGCAGGGCCCACTCCTACGAGCAGTACTTC. Amino acid sequence: CASSRAHSYEQYF. The chain employs TRBV5-6 and TRBJ2-7; no clear D gene. The germline V gene encodes CDR1 SGHDT and CDR2 YYEEEE. V dropped 4 bases and J dropped 0 bases, with 8 bases sitting between them. The CDR3 loop spans 13 amino acids.

This clonotype was seen a handful of times. The V and J genes are TRBV20-1 and TRBJ2-7; a possible D gene is TRBD2 (6 bases). Germline assignment: CDR1 DFQATT and CDR2 SNEGSKA (reference sequence). The CDR3 consists of 13 residues. Between the trimmed V and J ends, which lost 8 bases and 5 bases, there was a span of 19 bases. The CDR3 here is CSLAGPGGHEQYF. In nucleotides, the CDR3 is TGCAGTCTCGCGGGACCCGGAGGCCACGAGCAGTACTTC.

This clonotype was counted a few times. The chain joins TRBV20-1 to TRBJ2-2; 10 bases agree with TRBD2. Trimming cost V 3 bases and J 4 bases; bases outside gene matches: 11. CDR1 is DFQATT and CDR2 is SNEGSKA in the germline V gene (reference sequence). The CDR3 sequence is 17 residues long. The DNA for the CDR3 is TGCAGTGCTAGTCAAAAGCGGGGGGGCCTCGGCACCGGGGAGCTGTTTTTT. It encodes CSASQKRGGLGTGELFF.

The genes are TRBV20-1 and TRBJ2-7; no clear D gene. Trimming removed 7 bases at V and 0 bases at J, with 13 bases between. In germline, CDR1 is DFQATT, CDR2 SNEGSKA (reference sequence). The CDR3 runs to 13 residues. CDR3: CSVKLPSSYEQYF. Here the CDR3 DNA reads TGCAGTGTGAAGTTGCCTTCCTCCTACGAGCAGTACTTC.

This clonotype was recorded a few times. The chain recombines TRBV15 with TRBJ1-1; D is perhaps TRBD1 (5 bases). This CDR3 comprises 12 residues. Germline V gene sequence: CDR1 LNHNV, CDR2 YYDKDF (reference sequence). V lost 4 bases and J lost 8, with 11 bases in between. For the CDR3, the DNA is TGTGCCACCAGCACAGCCAGGGACGAAGCTTTCTTT. It encodes CATSTARDEAFF.

In its sample, this clonotype was seen a few times. V usage is TRBV20-1 and J usage is TRBJ2-1; 10 bases map to TRBD2. The germline gives CDR1 DFQATT, CDR2 SNEGSKA (reference sequence). J gave up 2 bases and V 4 bases, and 8 bases lay outside the gene matches. The CDR3 is 16 residues long. The CDR3 sequence: CSATPPAGGPYNEQFF. The CDR3 DNA sequence: TGCAGTGCTACCCCTCCAGCGGGAGGGCCCTACAATGAGCAGTTCTTC.

The rearrangement uses TRBV7-6 and TRBJ2-5; the D is unclear. V was trimmed by 5 bases and J by 3 bases, leaving 13 bases between them. There are 14 residues in the CDR3. Germline lookup yields CDR1 SGHVS and CDR2 FNYEAQ. CDR3 in amino acids: CASSPPTDKETQYF. The CDR3 bases are TGTGCCAGCAGCCCCCCGACTGATAAAGAGACCCAGTACTTC.

The gene calls are TRBV6-2 or TRBV6-3 and TRBJ2-7; TRBD2 is a possible D gene (7 bases). V lost 7 bases and J lost 2, with 15 bases in between. The CDR3 length is 14 residues. Germline CDR1 is MNHEY and CDR2 is SVGEGT. This CDR3 is CASNGPGGPYEQYV. CDR3 in DNA: TGTGCCAGCAATGGGCCGGGGGGCCCCTACGAGCAGTACGTC.

V is TRBV20-1 and J is TRBJ1-3; tentative D call: TRBD1 (5 bases). The germline gives CDR1 DFQATT, CDR2 SNEGSKA (reference sequence). The CDR3 length is 14 residues. Between the trimmed V and J ends, which lost 6 bases and 0 bases, there was a span of 12 bases. DNA for the CDR3: TGCAGTGCCGGGGGACGCAACTCTGGAAACACCATATATTTT. It yields the protein CSAGGRNSGNTIYF.

In this sample, this clonotype turned up a few times. V usage is TRBV2 and J usage is TRBJ2-1; no definite D call. The V gene's germline CDR1 is SNHLY and CDR2 FYNNEI. V was pared by 4 bases and J by 5 bases, with 9 bases between. The CDR3 is 13 residues long. CDR3 DNA: TGTGCCAGCAGTGTCAGGCTAAACAATGAGCAGTTCTTC. It encodes CASSVRLNNEQFF.

The V call is TRBV29-1, the J call TRBJ2-1; TRBD2 is a possible D gene (7 bases). Germline V gives CDR1 SQVTM, CDR2 ANQGSEA. This CDR3 is built from 11 residues. Trimming removed 6 bases at V and 9 bases at J, with 12 bases between. CDR3 sequence reads: CSVRGLGEQFF. CDR3 DNA: TGCAGCGTGCGGGGGCTAGGTGAGCAGTTCTTC.

This chain connects TRBV28 to TRBJ2-7; D uncertain. CDR1 is MDHEN, CDR2 SYDVKM, per germline. With 7 bases removed from V and 4 bases from J, the gap between germline ends came to 11 bases. This CDR3 has 12 amino acids. Here the CDR3 DNA reads TGTGCCAGCACTGCTTGGGGATACGAGCAGTACTTC. Protein product: CASTAWGYEQYF. Based on the CDR3 plus reference TRBV28 and TRBJ2-7, the full variable domain is DVKVTQSSRYLVKRTGEKVFLECVQDMDHENMFWYRQDPGLGLRLIYFSYDVKMKEKGDIPEGYSVSREKKERFSLILESASTNQTSMYLCASTAWGYEQYFGPGTRLTVT.

This clonotype was found a few times. This chain links TRBV7-9 with TRBJ2-7; D remains ambiguous. The CDR3 runs to 15 residues. The V end was cut by 5 bases, the J end by 2 bases, with 16 bases between. Germline values: CDR1 SEHNR, CDR2 FQNEAQ (reference sequence). CDR3 DNA: TGTGCCAGCAGCCCCGGGCGTGGCGGAACCTACGAGCAGTACGTC. Its translation is CASSPGRGGTYEQYV.